This section outlines one T cell receptor (beta chain) sequence together with its context. At one boundary the junction diverges from the germline segment, which might be a read error. Germline CDR1 and CDR2: MNHEY and SVGAGI. The CDR3 runs 14 residues. Generated by immunoSEQ multiplex PCR, the TCRdb table keeps only in-frame clones and is missing some. There are roughly 150,000 clones in the sample; approximately 90% occur only once, and around 5% lies in the top ten. These data are taken from a study of blood T cell repertoires in COVID-19. This TCR was recovered from a man in his late teens or twenties with COVID-19, enrolled during active disease. The sample comprised peripheral blood. This chain uses TRBV6-5 with TRBJ1-4, with 9 bases that match TRBD1. In DNA form, the CDR3 reads TGTGCCAGCAGGAGGACAGGGGATAATGAAAAACTGCTTTTT. Protein sequence: CASRRTGDNEKLLF.